The source of this T cell receptor beta chain is a study of long-term antiretroviral therapy in people with HIV. Study summary: The earliest samples predate the 2015 immediate-ART recommendation by about a decade. Study conclusions and caveats: ART-treated samples gained diversity yet remained below transplant donor controls.

Details on this clone: Its specificity is not known.

The assay used was immunoSEQ (version v3.0), run at survey level. Some clones are missing from TCRdb's copy, which holds only in-frame ones; the method was immunoSEQ multiplex PCR. The sample consists of 35,000 to 40,000 clones, 65% to 90% of them appearing once. The CDR3 consists of 15 residues. CDR1 is MNHEY and CDR2 is SMNVEV in the germline V gene (reference sequence). The germline V and J ends were trimmed by 2 bases and 1 base, with 8 bases remaining between them. The sequencing here drew on unsorted PBMCs, taken 0.3 years after starting antiretroviral therapy. This chain uses TRBV27 with TRBJ2-2, with D perhaps matching TRBD1 (6 bases). The clonotype comes from a man younger than 30 with HIV. As DNA, the CDR3 is TGTGCCAGCAGTTTAAGAGGGGGGAACACCGGGGAGCTGTTTTTT. Its protein is CASSLRGGNTGELFF.